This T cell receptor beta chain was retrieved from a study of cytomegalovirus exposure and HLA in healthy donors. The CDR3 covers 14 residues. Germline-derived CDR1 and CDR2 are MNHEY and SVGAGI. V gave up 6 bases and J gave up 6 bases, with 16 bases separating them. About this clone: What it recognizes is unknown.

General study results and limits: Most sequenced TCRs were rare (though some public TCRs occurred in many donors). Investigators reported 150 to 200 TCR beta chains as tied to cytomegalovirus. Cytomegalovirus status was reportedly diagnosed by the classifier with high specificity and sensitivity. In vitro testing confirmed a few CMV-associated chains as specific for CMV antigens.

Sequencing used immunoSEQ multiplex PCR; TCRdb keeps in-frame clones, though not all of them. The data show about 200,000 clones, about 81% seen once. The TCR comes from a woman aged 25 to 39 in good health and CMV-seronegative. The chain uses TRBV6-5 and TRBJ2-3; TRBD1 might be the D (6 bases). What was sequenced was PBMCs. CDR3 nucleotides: TGTGCCAGCAGCTATATACAGGGATCCGATACGCAGTATTTT. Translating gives CASSYIQGSDTQYF.